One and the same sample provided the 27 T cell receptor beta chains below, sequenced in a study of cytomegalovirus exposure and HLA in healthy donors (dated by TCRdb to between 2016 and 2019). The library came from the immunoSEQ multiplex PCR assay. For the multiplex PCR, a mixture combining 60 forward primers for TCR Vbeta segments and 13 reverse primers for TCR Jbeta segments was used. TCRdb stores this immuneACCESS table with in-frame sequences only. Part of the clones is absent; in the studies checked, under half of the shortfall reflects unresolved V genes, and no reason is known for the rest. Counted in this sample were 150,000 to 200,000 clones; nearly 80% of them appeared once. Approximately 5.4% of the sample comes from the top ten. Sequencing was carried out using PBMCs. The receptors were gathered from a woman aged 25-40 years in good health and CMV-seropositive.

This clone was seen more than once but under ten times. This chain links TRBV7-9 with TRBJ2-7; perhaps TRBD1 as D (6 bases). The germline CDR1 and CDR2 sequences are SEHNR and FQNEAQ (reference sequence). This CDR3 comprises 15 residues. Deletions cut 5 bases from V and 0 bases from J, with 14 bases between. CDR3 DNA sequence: TGTGCCAGCAGCCCACGGACAGTCAGCTCCTACGAGCAGTACTTC. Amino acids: CASSPRTVSSYEQYF. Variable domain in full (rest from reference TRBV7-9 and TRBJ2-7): DTGVSQNPRHKITKRGQNVTFRCDPISEHNRLYWYRQTLGQGPEFLTYFQNEAQLEKSRLLSDRFSAERPKGSFSTLEIQRTEQGDSAMYLCASSPRTVSSYEQYFGPGTRLTVT.

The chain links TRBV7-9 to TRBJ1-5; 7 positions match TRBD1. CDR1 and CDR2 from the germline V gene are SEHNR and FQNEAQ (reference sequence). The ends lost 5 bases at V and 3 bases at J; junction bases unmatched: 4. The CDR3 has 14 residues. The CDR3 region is CASSPGQVNQPQHF. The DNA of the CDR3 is TGTGCCAGCAGCCCCGGACAGGTCAATCAGCCCCAGCATTTT.

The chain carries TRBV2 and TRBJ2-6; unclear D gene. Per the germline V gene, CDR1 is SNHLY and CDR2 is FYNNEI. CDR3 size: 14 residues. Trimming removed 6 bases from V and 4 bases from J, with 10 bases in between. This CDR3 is CASRKATGANVLTF. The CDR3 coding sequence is TGTGCCAGCAGAAAAGCTACCGGGGCCAACGTCCTGACTTTC.

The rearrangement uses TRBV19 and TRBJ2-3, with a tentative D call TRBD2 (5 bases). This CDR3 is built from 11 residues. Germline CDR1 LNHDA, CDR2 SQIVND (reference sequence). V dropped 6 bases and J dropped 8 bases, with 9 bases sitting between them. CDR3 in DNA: TGTGCCAGTAGCGGTGGAGGTACGCAGTATTTT. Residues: CASSGGGTQYF.

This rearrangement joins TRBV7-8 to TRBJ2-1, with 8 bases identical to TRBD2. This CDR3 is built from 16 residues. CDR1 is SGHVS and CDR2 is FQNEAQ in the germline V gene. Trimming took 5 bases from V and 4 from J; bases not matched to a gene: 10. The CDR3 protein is CASSRLKAGGYNEQFF. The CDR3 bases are TGTGCCAGCAGCCGACTTAAGGCGGGGGGTTACAATGAGCAGTTCTTC.

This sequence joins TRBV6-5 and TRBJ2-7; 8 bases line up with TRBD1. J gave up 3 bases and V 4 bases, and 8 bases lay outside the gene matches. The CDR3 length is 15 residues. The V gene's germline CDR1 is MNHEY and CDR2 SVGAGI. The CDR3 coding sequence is TGTGCCAGCAGTTCCTGGGACAGGCGTAGCTACGAGCAGTACTTC. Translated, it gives CASSSWDRRSYEQYF.

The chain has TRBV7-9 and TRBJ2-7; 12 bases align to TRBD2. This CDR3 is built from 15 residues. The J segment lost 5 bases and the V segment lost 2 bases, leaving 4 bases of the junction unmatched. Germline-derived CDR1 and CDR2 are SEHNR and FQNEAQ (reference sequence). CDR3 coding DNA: TGTGCCAGCAGCTTAACTAGCGGGGGGACTGACGAGCAGTACTTC. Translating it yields CASSLTSGGTDEQYF. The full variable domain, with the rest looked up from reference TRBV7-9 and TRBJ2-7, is DTGVSQNPRHKITKRGQNVTFRCDPISEHNRLYWYRQTLGQGPEFLTYFQNEAQLEKSRLLSDRFSAERPKGSFSTLEIQRTEQGDSAMYLCASSLTSGGTDEQYFGPGTRLTVT.

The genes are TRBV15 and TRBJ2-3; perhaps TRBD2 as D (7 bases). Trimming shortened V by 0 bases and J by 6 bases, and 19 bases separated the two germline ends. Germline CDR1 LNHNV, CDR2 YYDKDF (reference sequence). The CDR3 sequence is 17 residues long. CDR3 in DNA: TGTGCCACCAGCAGAGATCTATCGGGGGGCGCGTCGGATACGCAGTATTTT. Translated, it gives CATSRDLSGGASDTQYF.

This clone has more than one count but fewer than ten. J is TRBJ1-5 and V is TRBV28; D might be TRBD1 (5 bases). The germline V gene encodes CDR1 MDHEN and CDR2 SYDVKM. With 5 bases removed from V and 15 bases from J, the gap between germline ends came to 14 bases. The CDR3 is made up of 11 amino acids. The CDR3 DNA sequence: TGTGCCAGCAGTCCCGGACAAAAGCCGCATTTT. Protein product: CASSPGQKPHF.

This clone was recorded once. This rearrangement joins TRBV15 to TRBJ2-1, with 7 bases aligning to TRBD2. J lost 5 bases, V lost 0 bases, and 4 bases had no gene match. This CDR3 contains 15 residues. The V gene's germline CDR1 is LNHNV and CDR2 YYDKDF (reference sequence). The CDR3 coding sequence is TGTGCCACCAGCAGAGACGGCCGGGGGGACAATGAGCAGTTCTTC. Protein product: CATSRDGRGDNEQFF.

The CDR3 bases are TGTGCCAGCTCACCGATCGAAGGGAGGGCGGGTGAGCAGTTCTTC. Translating gives CASSPIEGRAGEQFF. The V call is TRBV18, the J call TRBJ2-1; 7 bases agree with TRBD2. The CDR3 runs 15 residues. CDR1 KGHSH and CDR2 LQKENI come from the germline V gene. Trimming cost V 3 bases and J 9 bases; bases outside gene matches: 11.

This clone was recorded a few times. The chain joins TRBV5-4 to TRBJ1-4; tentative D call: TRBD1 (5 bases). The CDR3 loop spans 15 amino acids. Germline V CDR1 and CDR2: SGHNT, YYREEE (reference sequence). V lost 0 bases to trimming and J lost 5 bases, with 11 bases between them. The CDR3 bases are TGTGCCAGCAGCTTGGCGGCAGGGTCAAATGAAAAACTGTTTTTT. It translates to CASSLAAGSNEKLFF. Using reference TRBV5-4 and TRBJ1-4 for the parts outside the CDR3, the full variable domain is ETGVTQSPTHLIKTRGQQVTLRCSSQSGHNTVSWYQQALGQGPQFIFQYYREEENGRGNFPPRFSGLQFPNYSSELNVNALELDDSALYLCASSLAAGSNEKLFFGSGTQLSVL.

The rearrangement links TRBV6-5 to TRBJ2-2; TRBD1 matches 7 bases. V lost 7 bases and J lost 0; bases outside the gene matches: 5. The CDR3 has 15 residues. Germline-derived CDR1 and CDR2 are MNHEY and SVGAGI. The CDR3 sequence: CASKRQGSNTGELFF. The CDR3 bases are TGTGCCAGCAAGAGACAGGGATCGAACACCGGGGAGCTGTTTTTT.

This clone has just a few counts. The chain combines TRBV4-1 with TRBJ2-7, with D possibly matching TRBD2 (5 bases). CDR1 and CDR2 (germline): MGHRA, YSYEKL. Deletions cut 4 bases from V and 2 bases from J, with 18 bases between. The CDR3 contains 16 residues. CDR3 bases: TGCGCCAGCAGCCCAACCGGGAACACTATTACCTACGAGCAGTACTTC. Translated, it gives CASSPTGNTITYEQYF.

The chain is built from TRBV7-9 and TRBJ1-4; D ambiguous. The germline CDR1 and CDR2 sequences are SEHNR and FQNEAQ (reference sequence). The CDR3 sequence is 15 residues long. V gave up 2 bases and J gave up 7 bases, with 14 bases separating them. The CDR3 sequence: CASSLSLIGGEKLFF. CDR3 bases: TGTGCCAGCAGCTTATCCCTAATCGGCGGTGAAAAACTGTTTTTT. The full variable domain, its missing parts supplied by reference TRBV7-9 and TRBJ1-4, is DTGVSQNPRHKITKRGQNVTFRCDPISEHNRLYWYRQTLGQGPEFLTYFQNEAQLEKSRLLSDRFSAERPKGSFSTLEIQRTEQGDSAMYLCASSLSLIGGEKLFFGSGTQLSVL.

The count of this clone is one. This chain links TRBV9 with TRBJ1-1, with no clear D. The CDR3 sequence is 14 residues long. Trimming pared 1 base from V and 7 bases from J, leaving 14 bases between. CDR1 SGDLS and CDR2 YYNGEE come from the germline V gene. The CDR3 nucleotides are TGTGCCAGCAGCGTACGAACCTCCCCGGGTGAAGCTTTCTTT. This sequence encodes CASSVRTSPGEAFF.

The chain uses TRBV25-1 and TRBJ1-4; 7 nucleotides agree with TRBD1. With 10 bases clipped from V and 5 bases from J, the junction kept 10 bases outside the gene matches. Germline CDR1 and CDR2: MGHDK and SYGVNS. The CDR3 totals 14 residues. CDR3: CATEPGQRNEKLFF. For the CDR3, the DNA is TGTGCCACGGAACCGGGACAGCGAAATGAAAAACTGTTTTTT.

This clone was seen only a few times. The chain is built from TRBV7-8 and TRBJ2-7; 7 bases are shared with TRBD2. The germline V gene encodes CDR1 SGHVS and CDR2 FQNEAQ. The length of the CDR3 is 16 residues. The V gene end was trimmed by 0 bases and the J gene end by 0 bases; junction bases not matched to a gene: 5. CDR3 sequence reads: CASSLASGVISYEQYF. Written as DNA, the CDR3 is TGTGCCAGCAGCTTAGCAAGCGGGGTGATCTCCTACGAGCAGTACTTC.

The DNA of the CDR3 is TGTGCCAGCAGCTTGTTCCCAGGAACCCGGGGCTACACCTTC. This encodes CASSLFPGTRGYTF. V and J are TRBV5-6 and TRBJ1-2; D is undetermined. The CDR3 runs to 14 residues. Per germline, CDR1 SGHDT and CDR2 YYEEEE. Trimming removed 1 base at V and 8 bases at J, with 15 bases between.

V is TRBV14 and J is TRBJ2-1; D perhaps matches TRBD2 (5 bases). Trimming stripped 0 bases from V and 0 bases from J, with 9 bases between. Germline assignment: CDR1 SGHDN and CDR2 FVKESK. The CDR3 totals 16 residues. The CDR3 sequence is CASSQEGGSSYNEQFF. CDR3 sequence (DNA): TGTGCCAGCAGCCAAGAGGGCGGGTCCTCCTACAATGAGCAGTTCTTC. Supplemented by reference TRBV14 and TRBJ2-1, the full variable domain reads EAGVTQFPSHSVIEKGQTVTLRCDPISGHDNLYWYRRVMGKEIKFLLHFVKESKQDESGMPNNRFLAERTGGTYSTLKVQPAELEDSGVYFCASSQEGGSSYNEQFFGPGTRLTVL.

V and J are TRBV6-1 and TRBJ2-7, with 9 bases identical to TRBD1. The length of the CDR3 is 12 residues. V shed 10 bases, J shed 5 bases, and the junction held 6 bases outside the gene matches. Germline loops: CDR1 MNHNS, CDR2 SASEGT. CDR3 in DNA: TGTGCCACCCAACAGGGGGCCCACGAGCAGTACTTC. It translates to CATQQGAHEQYF.

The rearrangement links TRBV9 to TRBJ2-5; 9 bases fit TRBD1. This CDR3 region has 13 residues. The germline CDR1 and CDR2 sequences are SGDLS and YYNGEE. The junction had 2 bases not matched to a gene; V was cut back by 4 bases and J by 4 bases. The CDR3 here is CASSPGQGETQYF. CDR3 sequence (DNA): TGTGCCAGCAGCCCGGGACAGGGAGAGACCCAGTACTTC.

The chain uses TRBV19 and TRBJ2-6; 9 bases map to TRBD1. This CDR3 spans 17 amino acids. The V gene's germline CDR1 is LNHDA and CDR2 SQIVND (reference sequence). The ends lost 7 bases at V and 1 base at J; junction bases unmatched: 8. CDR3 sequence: CASTRDRVRSGANVLTF. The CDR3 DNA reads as TGTGCCAGTACCCGGGACAGGGTTCGGTCTGGGGCCAACGTCCTGACTTTC.

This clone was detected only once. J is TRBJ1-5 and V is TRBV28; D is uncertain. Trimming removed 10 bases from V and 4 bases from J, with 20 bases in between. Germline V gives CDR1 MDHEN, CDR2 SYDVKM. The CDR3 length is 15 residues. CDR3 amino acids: CANPRAAGPNQPQHF. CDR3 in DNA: TGTGCCAACCCGCGTGCCGCCGGTCCGAATCAGCCCCAGCATTTT.

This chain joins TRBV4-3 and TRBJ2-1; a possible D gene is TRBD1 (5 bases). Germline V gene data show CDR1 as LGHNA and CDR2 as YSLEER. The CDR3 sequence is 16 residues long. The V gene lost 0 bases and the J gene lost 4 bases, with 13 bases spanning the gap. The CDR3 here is CASSQDRRQGYNEQFF. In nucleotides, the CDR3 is TGCGCCAGCAGCCAAGATCGAAGGCAGGGATACAATGAGCAGTTCTTC.

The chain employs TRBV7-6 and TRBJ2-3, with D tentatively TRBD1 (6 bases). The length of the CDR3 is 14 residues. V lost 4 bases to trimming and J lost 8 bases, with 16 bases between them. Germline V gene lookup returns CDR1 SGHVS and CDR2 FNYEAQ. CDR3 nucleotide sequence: TGTGCCAGCAGCTCCCAAACCGACAGGTTTACGCAGTATTTT. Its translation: CASSSQTDRFTQYF.

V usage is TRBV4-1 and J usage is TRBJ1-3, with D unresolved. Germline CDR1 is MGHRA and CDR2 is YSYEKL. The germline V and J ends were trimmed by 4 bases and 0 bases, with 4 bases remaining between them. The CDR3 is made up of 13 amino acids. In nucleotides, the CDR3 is TGCGCCAGCAGCCTCATCTCTGGAAACACCATATATTTT. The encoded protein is CASSLISGNTIYF.